The clone carrying this TCR beta chain was detected a few times. The record originates from a study of blood T cell repertoires in COVID-19. Study context: The origin of the acute and convalescent COVID-19 samples was the United States, Italy and Spain. PBMCs, B-cell-depleted T cells, or T cells provided the cDNA or gDNA that made up the material.

Authors' processing steps: Nucleated cell counts were estimated from reference gene primer amplification. The protocol was immunoSEQ multiplex PCR, while the TCRdb copy is restricted to in-frame clones and leaves out a portion. For V, J and clone size, that table is used; D and trimming come from the DNA. The table includes around 230,000 clones, roughly 88% detected once. The sequence derives from a man aged 25-45 years who had recovered from COVID-19. Sequenced: peripheral blood.

This CDR3 reads CASSYSRQSLGNTIYF. CDR3 coding DNA: TGTGCCAGCAGTTACTCACGACAGAGCCTTGGAAACACCATATATTTT. The chain combines TRBV6-2 or TRBV6-3 with TRBJ1-3; tentatively, D is TRBD1 (5 bases). The CDR3 sequence is 16 residues long. In germline, CDR1 is MNHEY, CDR2 SVGEGT. The V and J ends lost 0 bases and 3 bases respectively, with 12 bases between them.